This TCR beta chain was documented in a study of CD8+ T cells in alopecia areata. As for the study in general: Each day, treated patients took oral tofacitinib twice, at 5 to 10 mg per dose. The protocol delivered tofacitinib for 6 to 18 months, then withdrew it for 6 months.

Reverse transcribed after extraction, RNA yielded cDNA as the sequencing template. The repertoire was sequenced with immunoSEQ multiplex PCR; TCRdb's copy has only in-frame clones and lacks some. The data contain some 170,000 clones, around 63% of them singletons. The CDR3 length is 13 residues. V lost 7 bases to trimming and J lost 8 bases, with 17 bases between them. From germline, CDR1 is SQVTM and CDR2 ANQGSEA. This chain connects TRBV29-1 to TRBJ1-4, with a tentative D call TRBD1 (5 bases). Sequences were derived from CD4+ T cells sorted from blood, sampled at week 0. The receptor was derived from a human donor with alopecia areata. The CDR3 DNA follows: TGCAGCGCCCAGGGCGGGTCGGGCGAAAAACTGTTTTTT. Translating it yields CSAQGGSGEKLFF.